Below are 12 T cell receptor beta chains sequenced from a single sample in a study of blood T cell repertoires in COVID-19. The table came from immunoSEQ multiplex PCR; TCRdb's copy has only in-frame clones and leaves some out. The sample consists of 150,000 to 200,000 clones, around 86% of them appearing once. The specimen was peripheral blood. The receptors originated from a middle-aged man with active or convalescent COVID-19.

CDR3 amino acids: CASSVGGGASGSIRELFF. The CDR3 DNA sequence: TGTGCCAGCAGCGTAGGAGGGGGGGCTAGCGGGAGCATCAGGGAGCTGTTTTTT. V usage is TRBV9 and J usage is TRBJ2-2, with 10 bases fitting TRBD2. This CDR3 spans 18 amino acids. CDR1 SGDLS and CDR2 YYNGEE come from the germline V gene. Trimming cost V 0 bases and J 9 bases; bases outside gene matches: 14.

CDR3 protein: CASSRLRQGYYEQYF. The CDR3 DNA reads TGTGCCAGCAGCCGTCTGCGACAGGGTTACTACGAGCAGTACTTC. This chain links TRBV7-9 with TRBJ2-7; 7 nucleotides align to TRBD1. Germline V CDR1 and CDR2: SEHNR, FQNEAQ (reference sequence). CDR3 size: 15 residues. Trimming at V came to 5 bases and at J to 3 bases, leaving 10 bases not matched to a gene.

V usage is TRBV16 and J usage is TRBJ2-1; the D gene is possibly TRBD2 (6 bases). This CDR3 has 16 amino acids. Germline V gene sequence: CDR1 KGHSY, CDR2 FQNENV. The V gene lost 4 bases and the J gene lost 8 bases, with 21 bases spanning the gap. CDR3 bases: TGTGCCAGCAGCCGGGACTCCGGGACCCAAATCGATGAGCAGTTCTTC. Protein product: CASSRDSGTQIDEQFF.

The chain is built from TRBV5-1 and TRBJ2-5; 7 bases fit TRBD1. The J segment lost 4 bases and the V segment lost 0 bases, leaving 9 bases of the junction unmatched. In germline, CDR1 is SGHRS, CDR2 YFSETQ. This CDR3 comprises 16 residues. The CDR3 reads CASSLVPTGLGETQYF. DNA of the CDR3: TGCGCCAGCAGCTTGGTACCGACAGGGCTCGGAGAGACCCAGTACTTC.

This chain uses TRBV4-1 with TRBJ1-3; D call uncertain. Germline values: CDR1 MGHRA, CDR2 YSYEKL. The CDR3 loop spans 14 amino acids. Between the trimmed V and J ends, which lost 0 bases and 16 bases, there was a span of 19 bases. The DNA of the CDR3 is TGCGCCAGCAGCCAAGATGAGGCAGCCTTATATCTGTATTTT. Its protein is CASSQDEAALYLYF.

This clone was observed once. This CDR3 reads CASSAVMGAGDDEQYF. The CDR3 DNA is TGTGCCAGCAGCGCCGTCATGGGGGCAGGGGATGACGAGCAGTACTTC. V and J are TRBV5-4 and TRBJ2-7, with D perhaps matching TRBD1 (6 bases). CDR1 SGHNT and CDR2 YYREEE come from the germline V gene (reference sequence). There are 16 residues in the CDR3. V gave up 4 bases and J gave up 5 bases, with 22 bases separating them.

The genes are TRBV16 and TRBJ1-2, with D possibly being TRBD1 (5 bases). Germline CDR1 is KGHSY and CDR2 is FQNENV. The CDR3 spans 14 residues. V was shortened by 0 bases and J by 8 bases, with 13 bases between the two germline ends. The CDR3 sequence: CASSQSRQGGGYTF. The CDR3 DNA reads TGTGCCAGCAGCCAATCGCGGCAGGGTGGCGGCTACACCTTC.

The V call is TRBV5-1, the J call TRBJ2-1; TRBD1 is a possible D gene (7 bases). The CDR3 length is 14 residues. From germline, CDR1 is SGHRS and CDR2 YFSETQ. V was shortened by 2 bases and J by 6 bases, with 12 bases between the two germline ends. CDR3 sequence reads: CASSFRGELNEQFF. DNA of the CDR3: TGCGCCAGCAGCTTCAGGGGGGAACTCAATGAGCAGTTCTTC.

V is TRBV7-9 and J is TRBJ2-3; TRBD2 matches at 12 bases. The length of the CDR3 is 16 residues. The germline V gene has CDR1 SEHNR and CDR2 FQNEAQ (reference sequence). The V segment lost 1 base and the J segment 3 bases; nucleotides outside the gene matches: 2. The chain's CDR3 is CASSLGGTSGTDTQYF. For the CDR3, the DNA is TGTGCCAGCAGCTTAGGTGGGACTAGCGGGACAGATACGCAGTATTTT.

The chain carries TRBV7-9 and TRBJ2-1; 11 bases align to TRBD1. Trimming removed 4 bases from V and 5 bases from J; junction bases left unmatched: 16. This CDR3 is built from 19 residues. The V gene's germline CDR1 is SEHNR and CDR2 FQNEAQ (reference sequence). CDR3 sequence: CASSSQRTGGAWPDNEQFF. The CDR3 DNA reads TGTGCCAGCAGCTCTCAGAGGACAGGGGGCGCTTGGCCGGACAATGAGCAGTTCTTC. Drawing the rest from reference TRBV7-9 and TRBJ2-1, the complete variable domain is DTGVSQNPRHKITKRGQNVTFRCDPISEHNRLYWYRQTLGQGPEFLTYFQNEAQLEKSRLLSDRFSAERPKGSFSTLEIQRTEQGDSAMYLCASSSQRTGGAWPDNEQFFGPGTRLTVL.

This chain links TRBV11-2 with TRBJ1-1; D call uncertain. In germline, CDR1 is SGHAT, CDR2 FQNNGV. V was trimmed by 5 bases and J by 0 bases, leaving 10 bases between them. This CDR3 region has 14 residues. The CDR3 here is CASSPWAMNTEAFF. Here the CDR3 DNA reads TGTGCCAGCAGCCCTTGGGCTATGAACACTGAAGCTTTCTTT.

This clone was recorded only once. This rearrangement joins TRBV5-1 to TRBJ1-2, with D unresolved. The CDR3 is 15 amino acids. Trimming cost V 2 bases and J 6 bases, with 17 bases left between them. CDR1 and CDR2 from the germline V gene are SGHRS and YFSETQ. CDR3 DNA sequence: TGCGCCAGCAGCTTTACCCCAAGGAGGGAAGATGGCTACACCTTC. It is translated as CASSFTPRREDGYTF.